These 10 T cell receptor beta chains originate from one sample sequenced in a study of T cell responses to AZD1222 COVID-19 vaccine (dated by TCRdb to the early 2020s). Library preparation was by the immunoSEQ multiplex PCR assay. This immuneACCESS table, as held by TCRdb, lists in-frame sequences with V and J called but not all clones. Of the missing ones, under half trace to an unresolved V gene in checked studies; the others have no known cause. The sample table records 150,000 to 200,000 clones; around 88% of these occur just once. The ten largest account for around 10% of the sample. Per the publication, the time point label means: about 28 days (+/-7) after the second vaccine dose. The sample was peripheral blood, taken 28 days after the second AZD1222 dose. Receptors were obtained from an adult who received the AZD1222 COVID-19 vaccine.

J is TRBJ1-5 and V is TRBV5-4; D uncertain. Trimming left V 0 bases short and J 1 base short, with 11 bases between. Germline V gene data show CDR1 as SGHNT and CDR2 as YYREEE (reference sequence). There are 16 residues in the CDR3. CDR3 nucleotides: TGTGCCAGCAGCTTGGGTCCAGGTCGGAGCAATCAGCCCCAGCATTTT. Translation: CASSLGPGRSNQPQHF.

This clone was counted only a few times. The chain employs TRBV19 and TRBJ1-2; 9 nucleotides match TRBD1. This CDR3 spans 16 amino acids. With 5 bases clipped from V and 5 bases from J, the junction kept 12 bases outside the gene matches. Germline V gives CDR1 LNHDA, CDR2 SQIVND (reference sequence). This CDR3 is CASSSVSTGGGYGYTF. The CDR3 coding sequence is TGTGCCAGTAGTTCAGTTTCGACAGGGGGAGGATATGGCTACACCTTC.

This clone was seen only a few times. This sequence joins TRBV19 and TRBJ1-2, with 9 positions matching TRBD1. Germline V gene data show CDR1 as LNHDA and CDR2 as SQIVND (reference sequence). This CDR3 is 15 amino acids long. With 3 bases clipped from V and 4 bases from J, the junction kept 6 bases outside the gene matches. The CDR3 DNA reads TGTGCCAGTAGTATTACCGGGACAGGGATCTATGGCTACACCTTC. Its protein is CASSITGTGIYGYTF.

V and J are TRBV2 and TRBJ2-1; TRBD2 agrees at 12 bases. V was pared by 6 bases and J by 9 bases, with 9 bases of the junction left unmatched. Germline assignment: CDR1 SNHLY and CDR2 FYNNEI. This CDR3 has 15 residues. CDR3 loop: CASSPLAGGRSEQFF. In DNA, the CDR3 is TGTGCCAGCAGCCCTCTAGCGGGGGGGCGATCTGAGCAGTTCTTC.

This chain links TRBV7-9 with TRBJ2-1; D gene ambiguous. V gave up 5 bases and J gave up 5 bases, with 7 bases separating them. The CDR3 spans 12 residues. Germline CDR1 is SEHNR and CDR2 is FQNEAQ (reference sequence). The chain's CDR3 is CASSLFNNEQFF. CDR3 DNA sequence: TGTGCCAGCAGCCTCTTCAACAATGAGCAGTTCTTC.

The CDR3 reads CASSQVGTEFNYGYTF. In nucleotides, the CDR3 is TGTGCCAGCAGCCAAGTTGGGACGGAATTTAACTATGGCTACACCTTC. This chain connects TRBV3-1 (or the pseudogene TRBV3-2) to TRBJ1-2; the D gene is possibly TRBD1 (5 bases). CDR3 length: 16 residues. Trimming stripped 1 base from V and 1 base from J, with 13 bases between. Germline V gene data show CDR1 as LGHDT and CDR2 as YNNKEL (reference sequence).

This chain's CDR3 is CASSLFDRLYGYTF. CDR3 bases: TGTGCCAGCAGCTTGTTCGACAGGCTGTATGGCTACACCTTC. The chain combines TRBV5-6 with TRBJ1-2; maybe TRBD1 (6 bases). The CDR3 consists of 14 residues. V gave up 1 base and J gave up 5 bases, with 12 bases separating them. Germline V gene data show CDR1 as SGHDT and CDR2 as YYEEEE. Full variable domain (rest looked up from reference TRBV5-6 and TRBJ1-2): DAGVTQSPTHLIKTRGQQVTLRCSPKSGHDTVSWYQQALGQGPQFIFQYYEEEERQRGNFPDRFSGHQFPNYSSELNVNALLLGDSALYLCASSLFDRLYGYTFGSGTRLTVV.

The chain couples TRBV12-3 or TRBV12-4 to TRBJ2-5; TRBD1 might be the D (5 bases). Trimming shortened V by 5 bases and J by 6 bases, and 13 bases separated the two germline ends. This CDR3 has 13 amino acids. The CDR3 region is CASSRGPGQTQYF. The CDR3 nucleotides read TGTGCCAGCAGTAGGGGCCCCGGCCAGACCCAGTACTTC.

This rearrangement joins TRBV7-6 to TRBJ1-1, with 8 nucleotides matching TRBD1. Germline assignment: CDR1 SGHVS and CDR2 FNYEAQ. There are 16 residues in the CDR3. V was clipped by 2 bases and J by 0 bases; unmatched bases: 5. CDR3 sequence (DNA): TGTGCCAGCAGCTTAAGGACAGGGCGACTGAACACTGAAGCTTTCTTT. This encodes CASSLRTGRLNTEAFF. Combining the CDR3 with reference TRBV7-6 and TRBJ1-1 gives the whole variable domain GAGVSQSPRYKVTKRGQDVALRCDPISGHVSLYWYRQALGQGPEFLTYFNYEAQQDKSGLPNDRFSAERPEGSISTLTIQRTEQRDSAMYRCASSLRTGRLNTEAFFGQGTRLTVV.

J is TRBJ2-7 and V is TRBV5-1; 7 nucleotides align to TRBD1. Germline V gene lookup returns CDR1 SGHRS and CDR2 YFSETQ. V trimming: 4 bases; J trimming: 5 bases; junction bases outside the gene matches: 9. The CDR3 has 14 amino acids. The CDR3 nucleotides read TGCGCCAGCAGCGATGCGAGGGGGCCAAACGAGCAGTACTTC. This sequence encodes CASSDARGPNEQYF.